This TCR beta chain was observed in a study of cytomegalovirus exposure and HLA in healthy donors. Germline CDR1 GTSNPN, CDR2 SVGIG (reference sequence). The CDR3 totals 18 residues. Trimming took 4 bases from V and 0 from J; bases not matched to a gene: 15. There are a few counts of this clone. The PCR was carried out with 60 Vbeta primers and 13 Jbeta primers. Original processing methods: Among the unique TCR beta chains that a later analysis counted, about 81 million in all, 10 million to 14 million were shared. TCRdb keeps only in-frame clones here, not all; method: immunoSEQ multiplex PCR. The V and J calls and the clone size are those of that table, but D and trimming were determined from the DNA. The sample lists around 160,000 clones, roughly 65% occurring once. Nominally healthy donors provided the samples, though records likely missed some immune exposures.

The origin of this receptor is a woman aged 18 to 35 in good health and CMV-seropositive. This chain joins TRBV30 and TRBJ1-3; 7 bases map to TRBD1. The source material was PBMCs. This chain's CDR3 is CAWTGTDRKRGSGNTIYF. The CDR3 DNA is TGTGCCTGGACAGGGACAGATCGAAAACGCGGCTCTGGAAACACCATATATTTT.